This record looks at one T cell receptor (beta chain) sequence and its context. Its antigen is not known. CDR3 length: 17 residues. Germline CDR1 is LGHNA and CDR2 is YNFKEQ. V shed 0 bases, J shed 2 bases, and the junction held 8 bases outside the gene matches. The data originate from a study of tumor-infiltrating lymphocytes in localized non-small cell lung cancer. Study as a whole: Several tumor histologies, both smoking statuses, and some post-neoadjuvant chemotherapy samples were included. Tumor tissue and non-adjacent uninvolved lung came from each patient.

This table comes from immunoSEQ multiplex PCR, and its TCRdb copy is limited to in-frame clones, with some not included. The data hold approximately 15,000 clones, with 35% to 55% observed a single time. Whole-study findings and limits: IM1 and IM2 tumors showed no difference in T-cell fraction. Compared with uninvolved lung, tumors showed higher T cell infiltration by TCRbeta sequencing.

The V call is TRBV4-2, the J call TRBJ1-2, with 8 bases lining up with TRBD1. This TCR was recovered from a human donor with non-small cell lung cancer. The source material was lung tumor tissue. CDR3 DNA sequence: TGTGCCAGCAGCCAAGATATAAAGGACAGGGCAAACTATGGCTACACCTTC. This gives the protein CASSQDIKDRANYGYTF.